This T cell receptor (beta chain) emerged from a study of T cell responses to AZD1222 COVID-19 vaccine. Study observations and caveats: Following two doses of AZD1222, Spike-specific TCR breadth and depth rose. Regions left unmutated in variants are reportedly the target of nearly half of spike-specific TCRs.

A remark on this clone: What it recognizes is unknown.

Data came from immunoSEQ multiplex PCR; TCRdb stores just in-frame clones and leaves some out. The sample lists approximately 110,000 clones; 70% to 90% were seen once. This CDR3 region has 18 residues. Looked up from germline, CDR1 is SGHTS and CDR2 is YDEGEE. The V segment lost 3 bases and the J segment 3 bases; nucleotides outside the gene matches: 7. This sequence originates from an adult in good health. The chain is built from TRBV5-8 and TRBJ2-3; 16 bases agree with TRBD2. Here the sequenced sample was peripheral blood, taken on day 0 of AZD1222 vaccination. The CDR3 loop reads CASSSGTSGREVTDTQYF. CDR3 bases: TGTGCCAGCAGCTCCGGGACTAGCGGGAGGGAAGTGACAGATACGCAGTATTTT.